This T cell receptor (beta chain) comes out of a study of blood T cells in healthy people across ages. A second 7 to 11 cycle PCR used barcoded and J-beta primers. A 12-random-nucleotide template-switch adaptor tagged each cDNA molecule. TCRdb used MiXCR to reprocess the 5' RACE reads, holding one entry per CDR3 protein. The sample holds hundreds of thousands of distinct CDR3 sequences; roughly 25% are singletons and the top ten take under 9.5%. V lost 8 bases and J 11 bases, leaving 15 bases between the germline ends. There are 11 residues in the CDR3. Germline CDR1 ENHRY, CDR2 SYGVKD. The data were also submitted as part of a second study, on T cells of mothers and their children.

This receptor was taken from a boy younger than 18 in good health. Input material: blood. The chain couples TRBV10-3 to TRBJ1-1; D is unclear. The CDR3 DNA reads as TGTGCCATCGGGGATGGAACCAGCGCTTTCTTT. Amino acid sequence: CAIGDGTSAFF.